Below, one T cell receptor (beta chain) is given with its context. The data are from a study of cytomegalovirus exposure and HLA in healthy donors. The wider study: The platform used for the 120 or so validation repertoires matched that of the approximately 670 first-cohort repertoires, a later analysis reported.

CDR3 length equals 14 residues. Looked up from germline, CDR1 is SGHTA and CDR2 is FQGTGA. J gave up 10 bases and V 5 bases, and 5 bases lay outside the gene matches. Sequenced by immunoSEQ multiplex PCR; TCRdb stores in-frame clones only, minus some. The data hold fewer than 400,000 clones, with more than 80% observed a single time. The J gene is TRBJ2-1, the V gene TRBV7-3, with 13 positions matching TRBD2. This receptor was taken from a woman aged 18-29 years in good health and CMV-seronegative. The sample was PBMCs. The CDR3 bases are TGTGCCAGCAGCCCGACGACTAGCGGGGGGGAGCAGTTCTTC. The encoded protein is CASSPTTSGGEQFF.